This note documents a single TCR beta chain sequence. Every immunoSEQ plate was one replicate of a subset's evenly spread DNA. Produced via immunoSEQ multiplex PCR; TCRdb's table is partial and in-frame only. The sample lists about 490,000 clones, 76% occurring once. This sample is part of a study of shared clonotypes between healthy human individuals. Per germline, CDR1 SGDLS and CDR2 YYNGEE. The CDR3 is 17 residues long. V dropped 0 bases and J dropped 6 bases, with 16 bases sitting between them. The specimen sequenced was PBMCs. The chain links TRBV9 to TRBJ2-6; possibly TRBD1 for D (7 bases). This receptor was taken from a woman aged 40-49 years in good health. Some clones in this sample may be carry-over from other donors' samples. The CDR3 DNA reads TGTGCCAGCAGCGTAGGTCTCAGGGGGGTAGAGGCCAACGTCCTGACTTTC. It translates to CASSVGLRGVEANVLTF.